Below, 25 T cell receptor beta chains from the same sample are listed, as sequenced in a study of OX40 agonist ivuxolimab in advanced cancers. Profiled with immunoSEQ multiplex PCR; TCRdb holds only in-frame clones, not every one. The table has some 80,000 clones, 70% to 90% seen once. Specimen: CD4+ or CD8+ T cells sorted from blood, collected in a trial of the OX40 agonist ivuxolimab. These receptors were obtained from an adult with an advanced solid tumor such as melanoma, head and neck, liver or kidney cancer.

This chain joins TRBV7-8 and TRBJ1-1, with D unresolved. CDR3 length equals 15 residues. V was trimmed by 0 bases and J by 3 bases, leaving 11 bases between them. Germline-derived CDR1 and CDR2 are SGHVS and FQNEAQ. CDR3 loop: CASSLAPSHYTEAFF. The CDR3 DNA sequence: TGTGCCAGCAGCTTAGCGCCCAGCCATTACACTGAAGCTTTCTTT.

V usage is TRBV18 and J usage is TRBJ1-3; 9 bases are shared with TRBD1. Germline lookup yields CDR1 KGHSH and CDR2 LQKENI. Trimming cost V 1 base and J 1 base; bases outside gene matches: 8. This CDR3 spans 18 amino acids. CDR3 coding DNA: TGTGCCAGCTCACCACAGGACAGGGGCCTTACTTCTGGAAACACCATATATTTT. Its translation is CASSPQDRGLTSGNTIYF.

CDR3 in amino acids: CASSKGYEGGNTEAFF. Written as DNA, the CDR3 is TGTGCCAGCAGCAAAGGCTACGAGGGTGGAAACACTGAAGCTTTCTTT. The rearrangement uses TRBV21-1 and TRBJ1-1. TRBV21-1 represents a pseudogene. CDR3 length equals 16 residues.

The rearrangement joins TRBV5-4 to TRBJ2-2, with TRBD2 matching over 8 bases. Per germline, CDR1 SGHNT and CDR2 YYREEE (reference sequence). Losses at the gene ends were 1 base for V and 9 bases for J; bases not matched to a gene: 17. The CDR3 has 18 amino acids. The CDR3 nucleotides read TGTGCCAGCAGCTTGAGGGTCCTGAGCGGGAGTATTCGGAGGGAGCTGTTTTTT. Translation: CASSLRVLSGSIRRELFF.

This chain links TRBV6-6 with TRBJ2-1; TRBD1 agrees at 9 bases. Germline CDR1 is MNHNY and CDR2 is SVGAGI (reference sequence). V was clipped by 6 bases and J by 6 bases; unmatched bases: 6. This CDR3 spans 14 amino acids. The CDR3 DNA reads TGTGCCAGCAGGTACGAGGACAGGGGCAATGAGCAGTTCTTC. Residues: CASRYEDRGNEQFF.

The chain carries TRBV4-3 and TRBJ1-3; perhaps TRBD1 as D (5 bases). Trimming left V 4 bases short and J 9 bases short, with 16 bases between. There are 14 residues in the CDR3. Germline CDR1 reads LGHNA; CDR2 reads YSLEER. CDR3: CASSPRGSRATIYF. CDR3 DNA sequence: TGCGCCAGCAGCCCAAGGGGATCTAGGGCCACCATATATTTT.

This chain connects TRBV6-1 to TRBJ2-5; the match to TRBD1 covers 9 bases. The germline gives CDR1 MNHNS, CDR2 SASEGT. The V segment lost 7 bases and the J segment 5 bases; nucleotides outside the gene matches: 8. This CDR3 region has 14 residues. DNA of the CDR3: TGTGCCAGCACGTGGGGACAGGGTACTGAGACCCAGTACTTC. This codes for CASTWGQGTETQYF.

The J gene is TRBJ1-2, the V gene TRBV15, with TRBD1 matching over 7 bases. CDR1 LNHNV and CDR2 YYDKDF come from the germline V gene (reference sequence). V trimming: 0 bases; J trimming: 5 bases; junction bases outside the gene matches: 6. CDR3 size: 15 residues. The CDR3 loop is CATSRDRGGFYGYTF. CDR3 sequence (DNA): TGTGCCACCAGCAGAGATCGAGGGGGCTTTTATGGCTACACCTTC.

The chain carries TRBV2 and TRBJ1-2, with a possible D match to TRBD1 (6 bases). The CDR3 totals 14 residues. The V and J ends lost 6 bases and 1 base respectively, with 12 bases between them. The germline CDR1 and CDR2 sequences are SNHLY and FYNNEI. The CDR3 region is CASSGQSFNYGYTF. CDR3 DNA: TGTGCCAGCAGCGGACAGAGTTTTAACTATGGCTACACCTTC.

The chain has TRBV6-1 and TRBJ2-2; 9 bases align to TRBD1. The ends lost 4 bases at V and 0 bases at J; junction bases unmatched: 3. CDR1 MNHNS and CDR2 SASEGT come from the germline V gene. This CDR3 contains 16 residues. The CDR3 is CASSGGQGSNTGELFF. The CDR3 DNA reads as TGTGCCAGCAGTGGAGGACAGGGGTCGAACACCGGGGAGCTGTTTTTT.

This clone occurred once. The chain carries TRBV27 and TRBJ1-5, with D maybe TRBD1 (5 bases). V dropped 5 bases and J dropped 7 bases, with 12 bases sitting between them. This CDR3 comprises 13 residues. Germline CDR1 and CDR2: MNHEY and SMNVEV (reference sequence). CDR3: CASSRDLGQPQHF. CDR3 nucleotide sequence: TGTGCCAGCAGTCGGGACCTGGGGCAGCCCCAGCATTTT.

The rearrangement uses TRBV5-1 and TRBJ2-7; D might be TRBD1 or TRBD2, each matching 6 bases. The CDR3 length is 14 residues. Per the germline V gene, CDR1 is SGHRS and CDR2 is YFSETQ. Trimming left V 4 bases short and J 1 base short, with 12 bases between. CDR3: CASSPGASSYEQYF. CDR3 coding DNA: TGCGCCAGCAGCCCGGGGGCAAGTTCCTACGAGCAGTACTTC. The full variable domain, its missing parts supplied by reference TRBV5-1 and TRBJ2-7, is KAGVTQTPRYLIKTRGQQVTLSCSPISGHRSVSWYQQTPGQGLQFLFEYFSETQRNKGNFPGRFSGRQFSNSRSEMNVSTLELGDSALYLCASSPGASSYEQYFGPGTRLTVT.

In this sample, this clone turned up a few times. This chain links TRBV28 with TRBJ1-1, with 8 bases identical to TRBD1. The germline V gene encodes CDR1 MDHEN and CDR2 SYDVKM. The CDR3 totals 13 residues. V lost 4 bases to trimming and J lost 3 bases; unmatched junction nucleotides: 1. The CDR3 DNA sequence: TGTGCCAGCAGTTCACAGGGGGACACTGAAGCTTTCTTT. The encoded protein is CASSSQGDTEAFF.

This rearrangement joins TRBV10-1 to TRBJ2-3; TRBD2 is a possible D gene (5 bases). The ends were cut back, 0 bases at V and 8 bases at J, with 9 bases in the middle. This CDR3 has 13 residues. Germline V gives CDR1 WNHNN, CDR2 SYGVQD (reference sequence). The DNA of the CDR3 is TGCGCCAGCAGTGAGTCGAGAGCGGCTACGCAGTATTTT. It translates to CASSESRAATQYF.

Comments on this clone: Other DNA sequences in the same sample also yield this CDR3. This rearrangement joins TRBV6-1 to TRBJ1-1; no clear D. V was clipped by 4 bases and J by 0 bases, with 6 bases between them. The CDR3 loop spans 13 amino acids. Germline assignment: CDR1 MNHNS and CDR2 SASEGT. The CDR3 here is CASSGTVNTEAFF. CDR3 coding DNA: TGTGCCAGCAGTGGGACGGTGAACACTGAAGCTTTCTTT.

This chain joins TRBV14 and TRBJ1-1; possible D gene TRBD1, 6 bases. Trimming stripped 3 bases from V and 6 bases from J, with 23 bases between. CDR3 length: 17 residues. CDR1 SGHDN and CDR2 FVKESK come from the germline V gene. The CDR3 nucleotides read TGTGCCAGCAGCCATCCTAGGCGGGGGGGGCGCCCCGCTGAAGCTTTCTTT. Its translation is CASSHPRRGGRPAEAFF.

The chain employs TRBV28 and TRBJ1-2; no firm D call. The CDR3 runs to 13 residues. Trimming removed 5 bases from V and 4 bases from J, with 11 bases in between. Looked up from germline, CDR1 is MDHEN and CDR2 is SYDVKM. The CDR3 DNA is TGTGCCAGCAGTCCCACTTATTTCTATGGCTACACCTTC. Translating it yields CASSPTYFYGYTF.

V is TRBV7-8 and J is TRBJ2-1; no reliable D call. CDR3 size: 16 residues. V lost 0 bases, J lost 1 base, and 10 bases lay in between. The V gene's germline CDR1 is SGHVS and CDR2 FQNEAQ. CDR3: CASSLASERSYNEQFF. The CDR3 DNA is TGTGCCAGCAGCTTAGCGTCGGAGAGATCCTACAATGAGCAGTTCTTC.

The chain joins TRBV6-6 to TRBJ1-5; possible D gene TRBD1, 6 bases. The germline V and J ends were trimmed by 6 bases and 3 bases, with 15 bases remaining between them. Germline loops: CDR1 MNHNY, CDR2 SVGAGI (reference sequence). There are 15 residues in the CDR3. The CDR3 spells CASSLERGANQPQHF. In DNA, the CDR3 is TGTGCCAGCAGCCTCGAACGGGGGGCCAATCAGCCCCAGCATTTT.

Only one count was recorded for this clone. The genes are TRBV2 and TRBJ1-2; 10 positions match TRBD1. Germline lookup yields CDR1 SNHLY and CDR2 FYNNEI. This CDR3 contains 12 residues. The trim removed 8 bases at V and 7 bases at J, leaving 4 bases unmatched. In DNA, the CDR3 is TGTGCCAGCCAAGACAGGGGGCCTGGCTACACCTTC. Amino acids: CASQDRGPGYTF.

J is TRBJ1-2 and V is TRBV9; D possibly corresponds to TRBD1 (6 bases). Germline CDR1 reads SGDLS; CDR2 reads YYNGEE. This CDR3 has 15 residues. The V and J ends lost 4 bases and 3 bases respectively, with 16 bases between them. CDR3 nucleotides: TGTGCCAGCAGCCCCCATGACAGGCAGGACTATGGCTACACCTTC. This encodes CASSPHDRQDYGYTF.

The chain couples TRBV5-4 to TRBJ1-2, with a tentative D call TRBD1 (5 bases). CDR1 and CDR2 from the germline V gene are SGHNT and YYREEE (reference sequence). The V gene lost 2 bases and the J gene lost 2 bases, with 10 bases spanning the gap. This CDR3 is 14 amino acids long. This chain's CDR3 is CASSFGGENYGYTF. As DNA, the CDR3 is TGTGCCAGCAGCTTTGGGGGGGAGAACTATGGCTACACCTTC.

J is TRBJ2-1 and V is TRBV2; possible D gene TRBD2, 6 bases. Germline V gives CDR1 SNHLY, CDR2 FYNNEI. This CDR3 is 15 amino acids long. V was cut by 1 base and J by 5 bases, with 12 bases left in between. The CDR3 reads CASSEGWAGNNEQFF. The CDR3, as DNA: TGTGCCAGCAGTGAAGGCTGGGCGGGGAACAATGAGCAGTTCTTC.

J is TRBJ2-7 and V is TRBV7-8; D is possibly TRBD2 (5 bases). CDR1 and CDR2 from the germline V gene are SGHVS and FQNEAQ. The CDR3 has 15 amino acids. V was clipped by 0 bases and J by 1 base, with 10 bases between them. CDR3 DNA: TGTGCCAGCAGCTTAGCAAAGCCGGGGTCCTACGAGCAGTACTTC. The encoded protein is CASSLAKPGSYEQYF.

V and J are TRBV9 and TRBJ2-1; TRBD2 aligns across 8 bases. Germline V CDR1 and CDR2: SGDLS, YYNGEE. The CDR3 extends over 14 amino acids. Trimming took 3 bases from V and 10 from J; bases not matched to a gene: 9. The CDR3 region has the DNA TGTGCCAGCAGCGCAGGGCTAGCGGGCCACGAGCAGTTCTTC. It codes for CASSAGLAGHEQFF.